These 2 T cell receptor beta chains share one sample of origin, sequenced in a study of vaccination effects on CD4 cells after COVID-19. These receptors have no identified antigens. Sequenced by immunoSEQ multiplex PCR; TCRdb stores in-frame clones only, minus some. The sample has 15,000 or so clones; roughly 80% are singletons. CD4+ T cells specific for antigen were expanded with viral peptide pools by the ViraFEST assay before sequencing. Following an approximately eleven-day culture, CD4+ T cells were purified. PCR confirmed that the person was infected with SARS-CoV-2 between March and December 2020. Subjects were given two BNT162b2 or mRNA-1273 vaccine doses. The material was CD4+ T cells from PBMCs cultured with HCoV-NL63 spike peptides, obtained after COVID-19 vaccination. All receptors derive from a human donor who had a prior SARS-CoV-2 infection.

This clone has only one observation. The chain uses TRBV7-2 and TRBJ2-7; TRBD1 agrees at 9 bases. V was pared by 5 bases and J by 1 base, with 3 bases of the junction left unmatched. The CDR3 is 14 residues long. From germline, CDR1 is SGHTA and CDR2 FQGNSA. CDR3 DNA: TGTGCCAGCAGCCGGACAGGGGAGTCCTACGAGCAGTACTTC. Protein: CASSRTGESYEQYF.

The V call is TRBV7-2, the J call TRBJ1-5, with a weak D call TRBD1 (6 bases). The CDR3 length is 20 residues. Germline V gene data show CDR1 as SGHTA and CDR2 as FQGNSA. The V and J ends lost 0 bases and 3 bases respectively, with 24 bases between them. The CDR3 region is CASSLAPTSPQGRSNQPQHF. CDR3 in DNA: TGTGCCAGCAGCTTAGCGCCGACAAGCCCGCAGGGGCGCTCCAATCAGCCCCAGCATTTT.